One sample yielded the 11 T cell receptor beta chains listed below, sequenced in a study of PD-1 blockade in classical Hodgkin lymphoma. This sample's time point: cycle 4 day 1 (C4D1), after around six weeks of nivolumab. After autologous stem cell transplantation all patients relapsed, and prior brentuximab vedotin exposure differed between cohorts. Method: immunoSEQ multiplex PCR; TCRdb's copy keeps in-frame clones and lacks some. The data contain more than 40,000 clones, 60% to 80% of them singletons. The source was peripheral blood mononuclear cells (PBMCs), collected before the fourth cycle of nivolumab. The receptors come from a human donor with classical Hodgkin lymphoma.

The chain employs TRBV29-1 and TRBJ2-1, with 7 bases fitting TRBD2. CDR1 is SQVTM, CDR2 ANQGSEA, per germline. The V segment lost 7 bases and the J segment 1 base; nucleotides outside the gene matches: 13. CDR3 size: 16 residues. DNA for the CDR3: TGCAGCGATTCTTCCGCGGGGCGGGGGTCCTACAATGAGCAGTTCTTC. Translating it yields CSDSSAGRGSYNEQFF.

The V and J genes are TRBV27 and TRBJ2-5, with D possibly called TRBD1 or TRBD2 (5 bases each). This CDR3 has 15 amino acids. The germline V and J ends were trimmed by 9 bases and 9 bases, with 26 bases remaining between them. Germline V gene lookup returns CDR1 MNHEY and CDR2 SMNVEV (reference sequence). This chain's CDR3 is CASPKPGRKREPQYF. The CDR3 region has the DNA TGTGCCAGTCCAAAACCGGGACGCAAACGGGAACCCCAGTACTTC.

The J gene is TRBJ2-7, the V gene TRBV6-5; no definite D call. The CDR3 totals 16 residues. The ends were cut back, 0 bases at V and 0 bases at J, with 12 bases in the middle. Germline CDR1 is MNHEY and CDR2 is SVGAGI. The CDR3 DNA reads TGTGCCAGCAGTTACTCTCTGGGCAGCCGCTCCTACGAGCAGTACTTC. This translates into CASSYSLGSRSYEQYF.

This clone came up a few times. The chain is built from TRBV11-2 and TRBJ2-7; 7 bases align to TRBD2. Germline V gene sequence: CDR1 SGHAT, CDR2 FQNNGV. This CDR3 has 14 residues. Trimming removed 6 bases from V and 7 bases from J; junction bases left unmatched: 12. The CDR3 region has the DNA TGTGCCAGCAGGGGGGGGAACTCGGTGGAGGAGCAGTACTTC. This gives the protein CASRGGNSVEEQYF.

CDR3 loop: CASSPGTQTGELFF. The CDR3 DNA reads as TGCGCCAGCAGCCCCGGGACACAGACCGGGGAGCTGTTTTTT. The chain recombines TRBV5-1 with TRBJ2-2; a weak D match, TRBD1 (6 bases). The V and J ends lost 4 bases and 5 bases respectively, with 12 bases between them. The CDR3 is made up of 14 amino acids. Looked up from germline, CDR1 is SGHRS and CDR2 is YFSETQ.

This clone appeared once. V is TRBV5-5 and J is TRBJ1-5; weak D call: TRBD1 (6 bases). V dropped 0 bases and J dropped 3 bases, with 10 bases sitting between them. The length of the CDR3 is 15 residues. CDR1 is SGHKS and CDR2 is YYEKEE in the germline V gene (reference sequence). The CDR3 nucleotides are TGTGCCAGCAGCTTGGATGGACAGTTCAATCAGCCCCAGCATTTT. Residues: CASSLDGQFNQPQHF. The full variable domain, in which reference TRBV5-5 and TRBJ1-5 provide the parts outside the CDR3, is DAGVTQSPTHLIKTRGQQVTLRCSPISGHKSVSWYQQVLGQGPQFIFQYYEKEERGRGNFPDRFSARQFPNYSSELNVNALLLGDSALYLCASSLDGQFNQPQHFGDGTRLSIL.

This clone was detected a few times. J is TRBJ2-3 and V is TRBV6-1; D is uncertain. There are 13 residues in the CDR3. Germline lookup yields CDR1 MNHNS and CDR2 SASEGT. Trimming took 6 bases from V and 5 from J, leaving 12 bases between them. The CDR3 DNA sequence: TGTGCCAGCAGGGCCTCTTACTTAGATACGCAGTATTTT. Amino acids: CASRASYLDTQYF.

The CDR3 spells CASSMGLGSPLHF. DNA for the CDR3: TGTGCCAGTAGTATGGGGCTAGGCTCACCCCTCCACTTT. This sequence joins TRBV19 and TRBJ1-6; maybe TRBD1 (5 bases). V was shortened by 3 bases and J by 10 bases, with 10 bases between the two germline ends. Germline V gene data show CDR1 as LNHDA and CDR2 as SQIVND (reference sequence). The CDR3 is made up of 13 amino acids.

The chain employs TRBV28 and TRBJ1-6; D might be TRBD1 (6 bases). From germline, CDR1 is MDHEN and CDR2 SYDVKM. This CDR3 contains 13 residues. Trimming shortened V by 6 bases and J by 8 bases, and 11 bases separated the two germline ends. CDR3 bases: TGTGCCAGCAGACAGGGCTTCGATTCACCCCTCCACTTT. Its protein is CASRQGFDSPLHF.

The V and J genes are TRBV5-1 and TRBJ2-3; 11 nucleotides line up with TRBD2. The germline CDR1 and CDR2 sequences are SGHRS and YFSETQ. The CDR3 sequence is 14 residues long. V dropped 4 bases and J dropped 5; count of bases not matched to a gene: 3. DNA for the CDR3: TGCGCCAGCAGCGAGGGGACTAGCGGAGATACGCAGTATTTT. Its protein product is CASSEGTSGDTQYF. The full variable domain, completed using reference TRBV5-1 and TRBJ2-3, is KAGVTQTPRYLIKTRGQQVTLSCSPISGHRSVSWYQQTPGQGLQFLFEYFSETQRNKGNFPGRFSGRQFSNSRSEMNVSTLELGDSALYLCASSEGTSGDTQYFGPGTRLTVL.

The rearrangement uses TRBV5-1 and TRBJ1-2; D uncertain. This CDR3 comprises 14 residues. V lost 0 bases and J lost 0, with 6 bases in between. From germline, CDR1 is SGHRS and CDR2 YFSETQ. The CDR3 region has the DNA TGCGCCAGCAGCTTGGGGGCAACTAACTATGGCTACACCTTC. It is translated as CASSLGATNYGYTF.